This T cell receptor beta chain is from a study of blood T cells in healthy people across ages. Study results and caveats: Strong correlation was found linking TCR beta diversity to naive T cell percentage. Unsorted PBMC input precluded a conclusive naive versus antigen-experienced comparison.

Every sample gave at least 5.5 micrograms of total RNA when it was extracted. The CDR3 consists of 15 residues. Germline trimming cut 6 bases from V and 3 bases from J; bases unmatched to any gene: 9. Germline-derived CDR1 and CDR2 are KGHSH and LQKENI. A sample-barcoded 5' primer and a J-beta primer mix were used in a second PCR of roughly 6 to 11 cycles. At least 2.5 million CDR3-containing paired-end reads were obtained per sample. TCRdb re-called the 5' RACE reads through MiXCR, storing one row per CDR3 protein. The sample includes 1.5 million to 2 million distinct CDR3 sequences, 40% to 55% of them seen just once. In its sample, this clonotype was seen a few times. What it recognizes is unknown.

The sequence was obtained from a woman in her thirties or forties in good health. J is TRBJ2-7 and V is TRBV18; 9 bases map to TRBD1. Sequencing was done on a sample of blood. CDR3 nucleotides: TGTGCCAGCTCGCCGGGACAGGGAGGAAACTACGAGCAGTACTTC. Encoded protein: CASSPGQGGNYEQYF.